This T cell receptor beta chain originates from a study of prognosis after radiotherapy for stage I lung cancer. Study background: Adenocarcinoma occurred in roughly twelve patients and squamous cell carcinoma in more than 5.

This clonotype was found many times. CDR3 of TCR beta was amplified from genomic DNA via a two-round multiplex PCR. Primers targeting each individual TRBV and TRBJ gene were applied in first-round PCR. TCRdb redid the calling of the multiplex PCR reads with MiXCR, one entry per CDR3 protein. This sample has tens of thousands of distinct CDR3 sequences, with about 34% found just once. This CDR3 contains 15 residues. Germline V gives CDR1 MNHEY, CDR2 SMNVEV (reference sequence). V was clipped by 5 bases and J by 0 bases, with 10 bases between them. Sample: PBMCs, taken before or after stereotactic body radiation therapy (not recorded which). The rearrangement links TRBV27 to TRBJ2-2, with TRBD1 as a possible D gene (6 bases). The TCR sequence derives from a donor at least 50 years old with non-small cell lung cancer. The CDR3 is CASSADSSNTGELFF. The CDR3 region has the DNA TGTGCCAGCAGTGCGGACAGTTCGAACACCGGGGAGCTGTTTTTT.